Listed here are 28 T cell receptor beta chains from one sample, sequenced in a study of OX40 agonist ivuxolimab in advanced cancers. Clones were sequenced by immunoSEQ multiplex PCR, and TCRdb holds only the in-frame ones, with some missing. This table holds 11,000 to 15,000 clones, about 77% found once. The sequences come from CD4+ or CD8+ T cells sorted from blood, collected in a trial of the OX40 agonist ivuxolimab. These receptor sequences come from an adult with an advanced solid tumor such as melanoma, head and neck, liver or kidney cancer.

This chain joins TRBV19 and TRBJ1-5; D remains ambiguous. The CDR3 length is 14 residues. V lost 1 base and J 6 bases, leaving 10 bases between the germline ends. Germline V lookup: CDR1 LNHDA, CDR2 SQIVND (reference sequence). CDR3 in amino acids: CASSIGGISQPQHF. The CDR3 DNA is TGTGCCAGTAGTATAGGGGGAATCAGTCAGCCCCAGCATTTT. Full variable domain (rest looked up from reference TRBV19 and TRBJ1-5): DGGITQSPKYLFRKEGQNVTLSCEQNLNHDAMYWYRQDPGQGLRLIYYSQIVNDFQKGDIAEGYSVSREKKESFPLTVTSAQKNPTAFYLCASSIGGISQPQHFGDGTRLSIL.

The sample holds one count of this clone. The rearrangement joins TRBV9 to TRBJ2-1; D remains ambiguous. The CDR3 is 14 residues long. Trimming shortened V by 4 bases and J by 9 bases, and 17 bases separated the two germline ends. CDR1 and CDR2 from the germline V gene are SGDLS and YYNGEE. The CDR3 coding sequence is TGTGCCAGCAGCATTCGACTCTACCTGGGTGAGCAGTTCTTC. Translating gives CASSIRLYLGEQFF.

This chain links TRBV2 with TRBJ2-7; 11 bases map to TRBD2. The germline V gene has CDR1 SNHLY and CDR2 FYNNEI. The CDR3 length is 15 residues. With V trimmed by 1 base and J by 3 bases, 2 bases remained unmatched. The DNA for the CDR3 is TGTGCCAGCAGTGAAGTTGGACTAGCGGGCTACGAGCAGTACTTC. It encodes CASSEVGLAGYEQYF. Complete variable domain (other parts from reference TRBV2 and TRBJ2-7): EPEVTQTPSHQVTQMGQEVILRCVPISNHLYFYWYRQILGQKVEFLVSFYNNEISEKSEIFDDQFSVERPDGSNFTLKIRSTKLEDSAMYFCASSEVGLAGYEQYFGPGTRLTVT.

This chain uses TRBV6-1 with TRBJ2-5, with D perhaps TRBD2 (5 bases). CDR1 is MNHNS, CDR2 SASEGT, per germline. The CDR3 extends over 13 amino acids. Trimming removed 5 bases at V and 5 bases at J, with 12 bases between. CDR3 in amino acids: CASSYLGEETQYF. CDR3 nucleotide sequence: TGTGCCAGCAGTTATCTTGGGGAGGAGACCCAGTACTTC.

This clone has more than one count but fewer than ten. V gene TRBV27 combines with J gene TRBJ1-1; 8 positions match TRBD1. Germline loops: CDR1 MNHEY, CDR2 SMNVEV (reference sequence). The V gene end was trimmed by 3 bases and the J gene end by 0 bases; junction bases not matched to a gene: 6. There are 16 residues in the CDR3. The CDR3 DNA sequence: TGTGCCAGCAGTTTGAGGACAGGGAGGGTGAACACTGAAGCTTTCTTT. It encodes CASSLRTGRVNTEAFF.

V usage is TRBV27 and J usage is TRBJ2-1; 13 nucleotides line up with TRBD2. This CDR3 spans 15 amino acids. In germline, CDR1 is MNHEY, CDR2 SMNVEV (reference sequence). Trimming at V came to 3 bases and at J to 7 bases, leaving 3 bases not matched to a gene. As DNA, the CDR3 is TGTGCCAGCAGTTTGTGGACTAGCGGGGGTAATGAGCAGTTCTTC. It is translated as CASSLWTSGGNEQFF.

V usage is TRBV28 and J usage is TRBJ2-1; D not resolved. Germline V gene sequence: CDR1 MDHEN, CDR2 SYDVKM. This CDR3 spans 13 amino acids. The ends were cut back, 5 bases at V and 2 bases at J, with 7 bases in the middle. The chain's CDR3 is CASSNSPYNEQFF. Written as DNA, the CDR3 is TGTGCCAGCAGTAATTCTCCCTACAATGAGCAGTTCTTC. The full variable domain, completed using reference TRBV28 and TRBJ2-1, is DVKVTQSSRYLVKRTGEKVFLECVQDMDHENMFWYRQDPGLGLRLIYFSYDVKMKEKGDIPEGYSVSREKKERFSLILESASTNQTSMYLCASSNSPYNEQFFGPGTRLTVL.

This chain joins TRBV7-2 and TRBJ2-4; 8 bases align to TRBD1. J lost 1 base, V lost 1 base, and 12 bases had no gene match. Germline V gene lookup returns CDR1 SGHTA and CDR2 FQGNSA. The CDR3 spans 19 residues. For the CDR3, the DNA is TGTGCCAGCAGCTTAGTTTCAGGGGGCGGCGGAGGGGCCAAAAACATTCAGTACTTC. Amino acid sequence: CASSLVSGGGGGAKNIQYF.

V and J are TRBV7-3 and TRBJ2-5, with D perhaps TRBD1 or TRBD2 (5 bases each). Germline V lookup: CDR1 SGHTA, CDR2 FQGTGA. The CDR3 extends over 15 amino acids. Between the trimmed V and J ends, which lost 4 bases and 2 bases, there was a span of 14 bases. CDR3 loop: CASSYPGPRQETQYF. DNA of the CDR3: TGTGCCAGCAGCTACCCGGGACCCCGTCAAGAGACCCAGTACTTC.

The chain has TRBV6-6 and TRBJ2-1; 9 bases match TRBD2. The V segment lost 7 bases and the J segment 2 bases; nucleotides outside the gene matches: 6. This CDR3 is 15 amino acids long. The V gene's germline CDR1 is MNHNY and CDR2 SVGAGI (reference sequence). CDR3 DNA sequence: TGTGCCAGCACCCCGACTAGCGGAGCCTACAATGAGCAGTTCTTC. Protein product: CASTPTSGAYNEQFF.

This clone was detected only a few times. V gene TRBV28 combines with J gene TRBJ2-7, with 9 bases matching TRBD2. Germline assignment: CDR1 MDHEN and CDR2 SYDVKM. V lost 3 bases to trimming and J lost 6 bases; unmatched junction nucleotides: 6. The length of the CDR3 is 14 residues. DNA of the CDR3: TGTGCCAGCAGTTTGGCGGGAGGGGGTTCCGAGCAGTACTTC. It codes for CASSLAGGGSEQYF. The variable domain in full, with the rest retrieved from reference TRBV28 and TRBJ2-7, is DVKVTQSSRYLVKRTGEKVFLECVQDMDHENMFWYRQDPGLGLRLIYFSYDVKMKEKGDIPEGYSVSREKKERFSLILESASTNQTSMYLCASSLAGGGSEQYFGPGTRLTVT.

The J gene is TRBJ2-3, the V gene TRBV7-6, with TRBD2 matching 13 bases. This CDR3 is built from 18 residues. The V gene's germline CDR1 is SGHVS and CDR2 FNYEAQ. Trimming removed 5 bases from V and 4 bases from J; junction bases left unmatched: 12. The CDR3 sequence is CASSQGTSGMVRADTQYF. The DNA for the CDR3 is TGTGCCAGCAGCCAGGGGACTAGCGGGATGGTACGGGCAGATACGCAGTATTTT.

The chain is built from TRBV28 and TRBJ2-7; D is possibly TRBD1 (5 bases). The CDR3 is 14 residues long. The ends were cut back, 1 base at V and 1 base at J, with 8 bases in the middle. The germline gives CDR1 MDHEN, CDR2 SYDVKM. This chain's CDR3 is CASSLSGKSYEQYF. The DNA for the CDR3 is TGTGCCAGCAGTTTATCAGGGAAGTCCTACGAGCAGTACTTC.

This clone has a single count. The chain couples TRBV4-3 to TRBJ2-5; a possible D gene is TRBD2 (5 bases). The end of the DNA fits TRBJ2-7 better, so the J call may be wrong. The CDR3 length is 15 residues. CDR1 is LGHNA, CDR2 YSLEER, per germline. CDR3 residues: CASSQDRNQRDEQYF. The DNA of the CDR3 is TGCGCCAGCAGCCAAGATCGCAACCAGAGGGACGAGCAGTACTTC.

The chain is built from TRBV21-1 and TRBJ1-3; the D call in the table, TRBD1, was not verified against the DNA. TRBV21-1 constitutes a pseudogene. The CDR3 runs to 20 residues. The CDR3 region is CASSTLAPGQGGSPGNTIYF. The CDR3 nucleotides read TGTGCCAGCAGCACTCTAGCACCGGGACAGGGGGGATCTCCTGGAAACACCATATATTTT.

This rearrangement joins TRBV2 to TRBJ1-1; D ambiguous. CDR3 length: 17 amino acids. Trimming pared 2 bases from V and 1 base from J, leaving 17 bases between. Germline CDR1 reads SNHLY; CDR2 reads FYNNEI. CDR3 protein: CASSEIKGAGRNTEAFF. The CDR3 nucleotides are TGTGCCAGCAGTGAAATAAAGGGTGCCGGGCGGAACACTGAAGCTTTCTTT.

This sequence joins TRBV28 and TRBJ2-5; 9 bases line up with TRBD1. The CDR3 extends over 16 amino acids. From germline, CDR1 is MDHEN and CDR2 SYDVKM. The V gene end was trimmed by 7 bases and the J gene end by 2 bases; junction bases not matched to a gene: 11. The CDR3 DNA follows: TGTGCCAGCACCCCCCTACCGGGACAGGGACAAGAGACCCAGTACTTC. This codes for CASTPLPGQGQETQYF.

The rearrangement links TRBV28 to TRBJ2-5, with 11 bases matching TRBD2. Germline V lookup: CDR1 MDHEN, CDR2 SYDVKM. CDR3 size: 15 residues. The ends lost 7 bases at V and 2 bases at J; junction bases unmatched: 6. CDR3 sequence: CASTRGLAVQETQYF. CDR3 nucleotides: TGTGCCAGCACCCGGGGACTAGCGGTACAAGAGACCCAGTACTTC.

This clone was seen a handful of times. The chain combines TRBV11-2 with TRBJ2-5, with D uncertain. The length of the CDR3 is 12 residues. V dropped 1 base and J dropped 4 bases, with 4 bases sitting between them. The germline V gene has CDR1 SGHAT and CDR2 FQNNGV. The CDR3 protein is CASSLGSETQYF. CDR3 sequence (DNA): TGTGCCAGCAGCTTAGGATCAGAGACCCAGTACTTC.

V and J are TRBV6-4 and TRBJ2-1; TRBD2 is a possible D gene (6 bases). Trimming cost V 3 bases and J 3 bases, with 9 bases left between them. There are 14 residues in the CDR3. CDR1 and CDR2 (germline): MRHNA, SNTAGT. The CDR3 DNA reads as TGTGCCAGCAGTGAATCGGGGGACTACAATGAGCAGTTCTTC. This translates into CASSESGDYNEQFF.

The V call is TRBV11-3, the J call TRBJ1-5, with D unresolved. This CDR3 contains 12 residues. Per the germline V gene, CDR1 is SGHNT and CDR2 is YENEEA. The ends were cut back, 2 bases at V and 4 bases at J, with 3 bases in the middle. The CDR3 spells CASSLNNQPQHF. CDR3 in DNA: TGTGCCAGCAGCTTAAATAATCAGCCCCAGCATTTT.

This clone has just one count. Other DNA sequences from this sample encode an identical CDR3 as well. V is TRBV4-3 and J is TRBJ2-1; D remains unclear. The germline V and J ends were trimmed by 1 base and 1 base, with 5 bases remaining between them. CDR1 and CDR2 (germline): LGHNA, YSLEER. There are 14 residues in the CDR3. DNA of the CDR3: TGCGCCAGCAGCCAAGGAGTTTCCTACAATGAGCAGTTCTTC. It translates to CASSQGVSYNEQFF.

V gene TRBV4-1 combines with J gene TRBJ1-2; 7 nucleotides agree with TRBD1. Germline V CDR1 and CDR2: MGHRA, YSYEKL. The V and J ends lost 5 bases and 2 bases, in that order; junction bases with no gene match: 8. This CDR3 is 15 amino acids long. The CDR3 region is CASSTYQGDNYGYTF. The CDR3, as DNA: TGCGCCAGCAGCACCTACCAGGGGGACAACTATGGCTACACCTTC.

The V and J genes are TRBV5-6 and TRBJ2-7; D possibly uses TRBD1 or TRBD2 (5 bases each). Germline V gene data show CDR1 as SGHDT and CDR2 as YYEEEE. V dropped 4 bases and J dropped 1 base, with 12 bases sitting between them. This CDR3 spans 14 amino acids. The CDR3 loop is CASSPGTVSYEQYF. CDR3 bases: TGTGCCAGCAGCCCGGGGACGGTGTCCTACGAGCAGTACTTC.

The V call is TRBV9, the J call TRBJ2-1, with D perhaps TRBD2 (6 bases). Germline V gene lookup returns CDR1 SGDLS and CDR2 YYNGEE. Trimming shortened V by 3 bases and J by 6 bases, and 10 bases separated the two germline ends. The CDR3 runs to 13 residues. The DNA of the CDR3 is TGTGCCAGCAGCGGGGGAGGACCCAATGAGCAGTTCTTC. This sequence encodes CASSGGGPNEQFF.

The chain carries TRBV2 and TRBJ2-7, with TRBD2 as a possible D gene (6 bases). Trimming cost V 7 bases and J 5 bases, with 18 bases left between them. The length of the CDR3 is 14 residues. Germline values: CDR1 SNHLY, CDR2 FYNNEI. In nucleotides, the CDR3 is TGTGCCAGCATCCTTGGGACTTCCCTTCACGAGCAGTACTTC. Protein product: CASILGTSLHEQYF. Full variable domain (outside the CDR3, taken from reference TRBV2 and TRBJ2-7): EPEVTQTPSHQVTQMGQEVILRCVPISNHLYFYWYRQILGQKVEFLVSFYNNEISEKSEIFDDQFSVERPDGSNFTLKIRSTKLEDSAMYFCASILGTSLHEQYFGPGTRLTVT.

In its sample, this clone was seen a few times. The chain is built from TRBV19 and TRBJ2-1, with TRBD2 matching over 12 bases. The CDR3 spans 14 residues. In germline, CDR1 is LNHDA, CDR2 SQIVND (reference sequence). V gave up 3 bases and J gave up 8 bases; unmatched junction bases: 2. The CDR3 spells CASSMTSGSDEQFF. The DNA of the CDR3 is TGTGCCAGTAGTATGACTAGCGGGAGTGATGAGCAGTTCTTC.

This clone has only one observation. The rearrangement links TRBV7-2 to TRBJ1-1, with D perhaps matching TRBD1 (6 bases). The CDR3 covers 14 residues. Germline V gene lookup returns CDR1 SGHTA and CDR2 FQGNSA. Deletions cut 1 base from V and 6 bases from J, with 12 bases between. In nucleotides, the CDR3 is TGTGCCAGCAGCTTAGGCAGGGGTTTATCTGAAGCTTTCTTT. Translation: CASSLGRGLSEAFF.